The source of this TCR beta chain is a study of T cells in Graves' hyperthyroidism and ophthalmopathy. Notes on the study in general: In blood, most of the thyroid clonotypes expanded above 0.001 were also present. Ophthalmopathy and stable hyperthyroidism were told apart by a 13 V-J model.

Exclusions: uncontrolled infection, other autoimmune disease, pregnancy, lactation. Clinical symptoms, serum thyroxine, TRAb, thyroid ultrasound and orbital computed tomography informed diagnoses. Trimming cost V 4 bases and J 6 bases, with 6 bases left between them. The CDR3 consists of 10 residues. The germline CDR1 and CDR2 sequences are SQVTM and ANQGSEA. The TCR beta CDR3 regions underwent amplification using RNA transcripts as the source. TCR CDR3 regions were first amplified by RT-PCR with HTBI primers. TCRdb called the multiplex PCR reads again in MiXCR, with one record for every CDR3 protein. In the table there are about 700,000 distinct CDR3 sequences, over 40% of which are singletons. This clonotype was counted many times. The antigen remains undetermined.

The rearrangement joins TRBV29-1 to TRBJ1-1; no definite D call. Sequenced sample: peripheral blood or thyroid tissue (not recorded which). The clonotype comes from an adult man with Graves' disease, either hyperthyroidism or ophthalmopathy (not recorded which). CDR3 amino acids: CSVAGPEAFF. Here the CDR3 DNA reads TGCAGCGTTGCTGGACCTGAAGCTTTCTTT.